One T cell receptor beta chain is described in this entry. Its cognate antigen is unknown. These data belong to a study of CD4+ T cells in melanoma. General study results and limits: CD8+ T cell, macrophage and B cell function reportedly correlated with neoantigen-specific CD4+ T cells. Reportedly, melanoma neoantigen-specific CD4+ T cells showed varied differentiation states.

Looked up from germline, CDR1 is SGHNT and CDR2 is YYREEE (reference sequence). This CDR3 region has 14 residues. Trimming took 0 bases from V and 5 from J, leaving 11 bases between them. Sequencing used immunoSEQ multiplex PCR; TCRdb keeps in-frame clones, though not all of them. The table records some 120,000 clones, 80% to 95% of them present only once. The chain employs TRBV5-4 and TRBJ1-2; D perhaps matches TRBD1 (5 bases). The sequenced sample consisted of peripheral blood. The TCR was taken from a human donor with melanoma. CDR3 nucleotide sequence: TGTGCCAGCAGCTTGGACCCCGGGGGGTATGGCTACACCTTC. Amino acid sequence: CASSLDPGGYGYTF.